This TCR beta chain comes out of a study of T cells in Graves' hyperthyroidism and ophthalmopathy. Study conclusions and caveats: Within blood appeared most thyroid clonotypes that had expanded above 0.001.

With regard to this clonotype: Its antigen remains unknown.

Researchers took RNA transcripts and amplified the TCR beta CDR3 regions from them. Carried out on the TCR CDR3, a first-round RT-PCR used the HTBI primer set. TCRdb called the multiplex PCR reads again in MiXCR, with one record for every CDR3 protein. The table has 500,000 to 800,000 distinct CDR3 sequences, 45% seen once. Germline V gene lookup returns CDR1 SQVTM and CDR2 ANQGSEA. The CDR3 totals 10 residues. Trimming stripped 7 bases from V and 8 bases from J, with 11 bases between. The genes are TRBV29-1 and TRBJ1-2; weak D call: TRBD1 (6 bases). This TCR was recovered from an adult man with Graves' disease, either hyperthyroidism or ophthalmopathy (not recorded which). Input material: peripheral blood or thyroid tissue (not recorded which). The CDR3 coding sequence is TGCAGCGGCAGGGGCGACGGCTACACCTTC. Its protein is CSGRGDGYTF.